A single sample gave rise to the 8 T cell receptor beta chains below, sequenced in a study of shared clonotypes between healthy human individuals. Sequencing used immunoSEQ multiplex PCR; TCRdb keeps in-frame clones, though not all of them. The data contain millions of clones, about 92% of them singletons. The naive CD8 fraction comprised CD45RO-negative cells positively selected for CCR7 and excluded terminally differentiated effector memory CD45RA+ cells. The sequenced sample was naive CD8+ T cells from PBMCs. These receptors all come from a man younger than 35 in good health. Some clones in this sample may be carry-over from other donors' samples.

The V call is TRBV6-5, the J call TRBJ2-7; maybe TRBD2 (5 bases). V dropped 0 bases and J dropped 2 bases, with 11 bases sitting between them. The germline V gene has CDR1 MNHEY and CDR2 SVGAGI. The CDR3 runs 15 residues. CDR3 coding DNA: TGTGCCAGCAGTTACTCGCCCGACGGGACCTACGAGCAGTACTTC. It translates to CASSYSPDGTYEQYF.

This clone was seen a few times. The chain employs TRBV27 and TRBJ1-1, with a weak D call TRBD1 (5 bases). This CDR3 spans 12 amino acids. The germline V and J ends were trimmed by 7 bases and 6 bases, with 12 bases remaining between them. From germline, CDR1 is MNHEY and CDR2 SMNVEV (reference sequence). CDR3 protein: CASTSGTAEAFF. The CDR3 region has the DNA TGTGCCAGCACCTCCGGGACGGCTGAAGCTTTCTTT.

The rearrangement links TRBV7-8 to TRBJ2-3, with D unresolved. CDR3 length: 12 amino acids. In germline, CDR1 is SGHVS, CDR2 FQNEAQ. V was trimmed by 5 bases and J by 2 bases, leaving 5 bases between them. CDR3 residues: CASSPVTDTQYF. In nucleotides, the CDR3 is TGTGCCAGCAGCCCCGTCACAGATACGCAGTATTTT.

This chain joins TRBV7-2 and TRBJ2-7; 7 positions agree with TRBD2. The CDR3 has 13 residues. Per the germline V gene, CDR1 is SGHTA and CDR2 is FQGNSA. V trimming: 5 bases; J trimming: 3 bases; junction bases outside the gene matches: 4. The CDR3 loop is CASSPLAHYEQYF. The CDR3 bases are TGTGCCAGCAGCCCACTAGCGCACTACGAGCAGTACTTC.

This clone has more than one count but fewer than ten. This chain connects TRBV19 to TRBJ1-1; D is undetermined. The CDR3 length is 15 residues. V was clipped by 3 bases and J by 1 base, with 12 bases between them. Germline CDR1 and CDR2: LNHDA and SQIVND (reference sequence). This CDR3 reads CASSIPVDPNTEAFF. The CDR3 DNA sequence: TGTGCCAGTAGTATCCCAGTGGATCCGAACACTGAAGCTTTCTTT.

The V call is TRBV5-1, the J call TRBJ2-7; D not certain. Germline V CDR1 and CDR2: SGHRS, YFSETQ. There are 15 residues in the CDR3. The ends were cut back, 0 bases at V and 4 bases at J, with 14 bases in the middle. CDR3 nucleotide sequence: TGCGCCAGCAGCTTGGTAACAGCTGGTGTGTACGAGCAGTACTTC. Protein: CASSLVTAGVYEQYF.

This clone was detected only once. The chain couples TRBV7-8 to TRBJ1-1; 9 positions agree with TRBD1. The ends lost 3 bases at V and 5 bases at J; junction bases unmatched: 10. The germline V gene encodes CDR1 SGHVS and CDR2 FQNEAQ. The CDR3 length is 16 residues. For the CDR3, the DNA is TGTGCCAGCAGCTTCGGGACAGGGAGAGGGTTAACTGAAGCTTTCTTT. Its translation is CASSFGTGRGLTEAFF.

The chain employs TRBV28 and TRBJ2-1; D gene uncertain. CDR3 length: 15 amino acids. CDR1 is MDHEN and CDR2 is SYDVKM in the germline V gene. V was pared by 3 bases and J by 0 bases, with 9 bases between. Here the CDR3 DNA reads TGTGCCAGCAGTTTTCGGACCAGCTCCTACAATGAGCAGTTCTTC. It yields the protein CASSFRTSSYNEQFF.